Sequencing of this T cell receptor (beta chain) was carried out in a study of shared clonotypes between healthy human individuals. Naive CD8 cells were CD45RO-negative, positively selected for CCR7, excluding terminally differentiated effector memory CD45RA+ cells. This table comes from immunoSEQ multiplex PCR, and its TCRdb copy is limited to in-frame clones, with some not included. The sample consists of some 2 million clones, about 95% of them appearing once. A remark on this clone: Its antigen is not identified.

The CDR3 consists of 16 residues. CDR1 and CDR2 from the germline V gene are SGHRS and YFSETQ. Trimming cost V 4 bases and J 2 bases, with 19 bases left between them. Study findings and constraints: The study found lower generation probabilities in non-shared clonotypes than in those shared by all four donors. The authors sampled blood alone, and tissue repertoires likely differ.

V and J are TRBV5-1 and TRBJ2-7, with D perhaps matching TRBD1 or TRBD2 (5 bases each). The TCR comes from a man in his late teens or twenties in good health. The sequenced sample consisted of naive CD8+ T cells sorted from blood. CDR3 nucleotides: TGCGCCAGCAGCCTCCGGCCCCGGGACGGGGCCTACGAGCAGTACTTC. Amino acids: CASSLRPRDGAYEQYF.